Listed here are 3 T cell receptor beta chains from one sample, sequenced in a study of T cells after yellow fever vaccination. In TCRdb, the 5' RACE reads were re-called with MiXCR into one record per CDR3 protein. The sample lists roughly 99,000 distinct CDR3 sequences, about 6% occurring once. The material was CD8+ T cells sorted from PBMCs, obtained 10 days after the yellow fever booster vaccination. These receptor sequences come from a man aged 18 to 35 who received the YFV17D yellow fever vaccine.

The rearrangement links TRBV5-1 to TRBJ2-7, with D unclear. CDR1 and CDR2 from the germline V gene are SGHRS and YFSETQ. CDR3 length: 13 residues. The V end was cut by 0 bases, the J end by 3 bases, with 7 bases between. Written as DNA, the CDR3 is TGCGCCAGCAGCTTGGCCGATCACTACGAGCAGTACGTC. Translation gives CASSLADHYEQYV.

This clonotype was counted only a few times. The chain joins TRBV13 to TRBJ2-3; TRBD2 matches 12 bases. The CDR3 loop spans 18 amino acids. J gave up 0 bases and V 5 bases, and 9 bases lay outside the gene matches. Per germline, CDR1 PRHDT and CDR2 FYEKMQ (reference sequence). In DNA form, the CDR3 reads TGTGCCAGCAGCCCGGGACTAGCGGGTAGTACTAGCACAGATACGCAGTATTTT. Encoded protein: CASSPGLAGSTSTDTQYF.

CDR3 protein: CASSFQSGYEQYV. In nucleotides, the CDR3 is TGTGCCAGCAGCTTCCAATCAGGGTACGAGCAGTACGTC. This sequence joins TRBV27 and TRBJ2-7, with a weak D call TRBD1 (5 bases). The CDR3 has 13 amino acids. Germline V gene sequence: CDR1 MNHEY, CDR2 SMNVEV (reference sequence). With 6 bases removed from V and 4 bases from J, the gap between germline ends came to 13 bases.